One sample yielded the 18 T cell receptor beta chains listed below, sequenced in a study of blood T cell repertoires in COVID-19 (dated by TCRdb to 2020 to 2021). The library relied on the immunoSEQ multiplex PCR assay. TCRdb holds this immuneACCESS table with in-frame rearrangements only. Some clones are missing; in checked studies, unresolved V genes explain under half, and the rest has no known cause. Within this sample are around 200,000 clones, with 85% to 90% of them counted one time only. The leading ten clones occupy roughly 18% of the sample. The sample was peripheral blood. The receptors derive from a person aged 65-85 years with COVID-19, enrolled during active disease.

V is TRBV6-2 or TRBV6-3 and J is TRBJ2-7; D possibly corresponds to TRBD1 (7 bases). CDR1 MNHEY and CDR2 SVGEGT come from the germline V gene. V lost 5 bases, J lost 0 bases, and 20 bases lay in between. The CDR3 loop spans 17 amino acids. The CDR3 loop is CASSARTGGTASYEQYF. CDR3 DNA sequence: TGTGCCAGCAGTGCCAGGACCGGCGGGACAGCCTCCTACGAGCAGTACTTC.

The gene calls are TRBV7-9 and TRBJ2-5; 7 bases map to TRBD2. V lost 10 bases, J lost 7 bases, and 12 bases stayed unmatched. Germline loops: CDR1 SEHNR, CDR2 FQNEAQ (reference sequence). The CDR3 is 13 residues long. Written as DNA, the CDR3 is TGTGCCAACGCTCGGGGGGACGGGACGACCCAGTACTTC. It yields the protein CANARGDGTTQYF.

This clone appeared a few times. CDR3 coding DNA: TGCGCCAGCAGCCCGGCCATCGGAGGAGGGAATGAGCAGTTCTTC. Its translation: CASSPAIGGGNEQFF. V is TRBV4-1 and J is TRBJ2-1; tentatively, D is TRBD2 (6 bases). There are 15 residues in the CDR3. V dropped 4 bases and J dropped 7 bases, with 17 bases sitting between them. Germline CDR1 reads MGHRA; CDR2 reads YSYEKL.

The V call is TRBV28, the J call TRBJ1-5; D remains unclear. Trimming left V 5 bases short and J 7 bases short, with 6 bases between. Germline V gene lookup returns CDR1 MDHEN and CDR2 SYDVKM. The CDR3 totals 11 residues. CDR3 region: CASSTGQPQHF. CDR3 nucleotides: TGTGCCAGCAGTACGGGACAGCCCCAGCATTTT.

The chain uses TRBV7-9 and TRBJ1-1, with D unclear. Trimming left V 3 bases short and J 2 bases short, with 13 bases between. In germline, CDR1 is SEHNR, CDR2 FQNEAQ (reference sequence). This CDR3 has 15 residues. The CDR3 region has the DNA TGTGCCAGCAGCTTTTCTCCCGGGGTTAACACTGAAGCTTTCTTT. This gives the protein CASSFSPGVNTEAFF.

The J gene is TRBJ1-1, the V gene TRBV28; no clear D gene. V gave up 5 bases and J gave up 4 bases, with 17 bases separating them. The V gene's germline CDR1 is MDHEN and CDR2 SYDVKM. CDR3 length: 15 amino acids. This chain's CDR3 is CASSPSRTRGTEAFF. For the CDR3, the DNA is TGTGCCAGCAGTCCCTCCAGGACTCGGGGCACTGAAGCTTTCTTT.

The rearrangement joins TRBV13 to TRBJ2-7; weak D call: TRBD1 (6 bases). CDR3 length: 14 residues. V lost 5 bases, J lost 0 bases, and 11 bases lay in between. Germline lookup yields CDR1 PRHDT and CDR2 FYEKMQ (reference sequence). The CDR3 spells CASSTLDSSYEQYF. The CDR3 nucleotides are TGTGCCAGCAGCACCCTGGACAGCTCCTACGAGCAGTACTTC.

This sequence joins TRBV28 and TRBJ1-1; a weak D match, TRBD1 (5 bases). Germline V gene lookup returns CDR1 MDHEN and CDR2 SYDVKM. This CDR3 has 16 residues. The V and J ends lost 8 bases and 1 base respectively, with 20 bases between them. CDR3 coding DNA: TGTGCCAGCCGTAAGACCGGATTCGGGGGGAACACTGAAGCTTTCTTT. The encoded protein is CASRKTGFGGNTEAFF.

The chain is built from TRBV7-9 and TRBJ1-5, with a weak D call TRBD1 (5 bases). The germline V gene encodes CDR1 SEHNR and CDR2 FQNEAQ (reference sequence). This CDR3 is built from 15 residues. The ends were cut back, 0 bases at V and 2 bases at J, with 8 bases in the middle. CDR3: CASSLARGGNQPQHF. CDR3 sequence (DNA): TGTGCCAGCAGCTTAGCGCGGGGGGGCAATCAGCCCCAGCATTTT.

This clone was seen a single time. The chain couples TRBV7-3 to TRBJ2-3; TRBD1 agrees at 9 bases. With 5 bases clipped from V and 5 bases from J, the junction kept 8 bases outside the gene matches. In germline, CDR1 is SGHTA, CDR2 FQGTGA. CDR3 size: 15 residues. The CDR3: CASSRGQGWKDTQYF. The DNA for the CDR3 is TGTGCCAGCAGCCGGGGACAGGGCTGGAAAGATACGCAGTATTTT. Variable domain in full (rest from reference TRBV7-3 and TRBJ2-3): GAGVSQTPSNKVTEKGKYVELRCDPISGHTALYWYRQSLGQGPEFLIYFQGTGAADDSGLPNDRFFAVRPEGSVSTLKIQRTERGDSAVYLCASSRGQGWKDTQYFGPGTRLTVL.

This clone is medium-sized by share. The chain carries TRBV2 and TRBJ2-1; 10 bases align to TRBD2. CDR1 and CDR2 from the germline V gene are SNHLY and FYNNEI. J lost 6 bases, V lost 1 base, and 9 bases had no gene match. The CDR3 contains 17 residues. CDR3 loop: CASSEGGASGRGNEQFF. Written as DNA, the CDR3 is TGTGCCAGCAGTGAAGGGGGGGCTAGCGGGAGAGGCAATGAGCAGTTCTTC.

This clone appeared once. This sequence joins TRBV7-2 and TRBJ1-6; 7 bases fit TRBD1. V lost 5 bases and J lost 7; bases outside the gene matches: 14. Germline CDR1 SGHTA, CDR2 FQGNSA. The CDR3 is 17 amino acids. CDR3 residues: CASSPPGTAATNSPLHF. CDR3 coding DNA: TGTGCCAGCAGCCCCCCGGGGACAGCCGCGACCAATTCACCCCTCCACTTT. Full variable domain (rest looked up from reference TRBV7-2 and TRBJ1-6): GAGVSQSPSNKVTEKGKDVELRCDPISGHTALYWYRQSLGQGLEFLIYFQGNSAPDKSGLPSDRFSAERTGGSVSTLTIQRTQQEDSAVYLCASSPPGTAATNSPLHFGNGTRLTVT.

This chain uses TRBV9 with TRBJ1-6; D is unresolved. Trimming cost V 1 base and J 5 bases, with 7 bases left between them. This CDR3 comprises 14 residues. Germline-derived CDR1 and CDR2 are SGDLS and YYNGEE. Here the CDR3 DNA reads TGTGCCAGCAGCGTAACCGGGAATAATTCACCCCTCCACTTT. Translation: CASSVTGNNSPLHF.

V and J are TRBV7-9 and TRBJ2-1; 13 bases fit TRBD2. Losses at the gene ends were 5 bases for V and 0 bases for J; bases not matched to a gene: 7. Germline CDR1 is SEHNR and CDR2 is FQNEAQ (reference sequence). CDR3 length: 18 amino acids. The CDR3 loop reads CASSGLAGDLSSYNEQFF. The CDR3 DNA follows: TGTGCCAGCAGCGGACTAGCGGGGGACTTAAGCTCCTACAATGAGCAGTTCTTC.

The chain recombines TRBV11-3 with TRBJ2-1, with D maybe TRBD2 (6 bases). Trimming pared 4 bases from V and 6 bases from J, leaving 19 bases between. CDR1 and CDR2 (germline): SGHNT, YENEEA. The CDR3 consists of 16 residues. CDR3 sequence: CASSSYKQSGGNEQFF. DNA for the CDR3: TGTGCCAGCAGCTCCTACAAGCAGTCCGGGGGCAATGAGCAGTTCTTC.

The chain joins TRBV19 to TRBJ2-3; 10 nucleotides agree with TRBD2. This CDR3 has 18 amino acids. The V gene end was trimmed by 5 bases and the J gene end by 2 bases; junction bases not matched to a gene: 13. Germline assignment: CDR1 LNHDA and CDR2 SQIVND (reference sequence). CDR3 nucleotides: TGTGCCAGTAGTCAAGTACTAGCGGGAAATTCACCCACAGATACGCAGTATTTT. Translating gives CASSQVLAGNSPTDTQYF.

The chain is built from TRBV6-2 or TRBV6-3 and TRBJ1-1; 8 bases line up with TRBD1. The CDR3 contains 14 residues. J lost 5 bases, V lost 5 bases, and 7 bases had no gene match. CDR1 MNHEY and CDR2 SVGEGT come from the germline V gene. The CDR3 reads CASSVRGPRTEAFF. CDR3 coding DNA: TGTGCCAGCAGTGTCAGGGGGCCAAGGACTGAAGCTTTCTTT.

The gene calls are TRBV4-1 and TRBJ2-5; TRBD1 agrees at 7 bases. CDR1 and CDR2 (germline): MGHRA, YSYEKL. Trimming took 3 bases from V and 5 from J; bases not matched to a gene: 9. There are 15 residues in the CDR3. CDR3 sequence: CASSHTGDVGETQYF. CDR3 bases: TGCGCCAGCAGCCACACAGGGGATGTTGGGGAGACCCAGTACTTC.